The 12 T cell receptor beta chains reported below all come from one sample, sequenced in a study of blood T cells in healthy people across ages. A second roughly 6 to 12 cycle PCR used barcoded and J-beta primers. TCRdb fed the 5' RACE reads into MiXCR, producing one record per CDR3 protein. This sample has about 1.6 million distinct CDR3 sequences, with about 31% found just once. The sequencing input was blood. The receptors come from a woman aged 25-40 years in good health.

This clonotype was counted a few times. J is TRBJ1-4 and V is TRBV18, with D unclear. This CDR3 has 15 residues. Germline values: CDR1 KGHSH, CDR2 LQKENI. The V and J ends lost 2 bases and 0 bases respectively, with 7 bases between them. For the CDR3, the DNA is TGTGCCAGCTCACCAGTCGGGGCAACTAATGAAAAACTGTTTTTT. Amino acids: CASSPVGATNEKLFF.

This clonotype was found many times. The J gene is TRBJ1-1, the V gene TRBV12-3 or TRBV12-4; 8 nucleotides align to TRBD1. J lost 3 bases, V lost 6 bases, and 15 bases had no gene match. This CDR3 has 17 residues. In DNA, the CDR3 is TGTGCCAGCAGACCTAGACAGGGGCTCAAGCTCGACACTGAAGCTTTCTTT. It codes for CASRPRQGLKLDTEAFF.

This clonotype was detected only once. The chain uses TRBV6-5 and TRBJ2-5; perhaps TRBD1 as D (6 bases). CDR1 and CDR2 from the germline V gene are MNHEY and SVGAGI. The germline V and J ends were trimmed by 6 bases and 13 bases, with 24 bases remaining between them. This CDR3 region has 14 residues. The CDR3: CASSPRGKQETGYF. For the CDR3, the DNA is TGTGCCAGCAGCCCGAGGGGGAAGCAAGAGACTGGGTACTTC.

The J gene is TRBJ2-1, the V gene TRBV7-8, with 8 bases identical to TRBD2. V trimming: 0 bases; J trimming: 9 bases; junction bases outside the gene matches: 13. The CDR3 is 17 amino acids. The germline CDR1 and CDR2 sequences are SGHVS and FQNEAQ. The DNA of the CDR3 is TGTGCCAGCAGCTTAGCCGGGCTAGCGGGCTCGGCGGTTGAGCAGTTCTTC. This sequence encodes CASSLAGLAGSAVEQFF.

This rearrangement joins TRBV18 to TRBJ2-5, with TRBD1 as a possible D gene (6 bases). The CDR3 sequence is 13 residues long. Trimming left V 5 bases short and J 0 bases short, with 7 bases between. The germline V gene encodes CDR1 KGHSH and CDR2 LQKENI. This CDR3 reads CASSGTHQETQYF. The CDR3 coding sequence is TGTGCCAGCTCAGGGACACACCAAGAGACCCAGTACTTC.

The chain recombines TRBV20-1 with TRBJ1-2; D call uncertain. V lost 6 bases and J 8 bases, leaving 10 bases between the germline ends. The CDR3 is made up of 10 amino acids. Per the germline V gene, CDR1 is DFQATT and CDR2 is SNEGSKA (reference sequence). CDR3 nucleotides: TGCAGTGCAGTTTGGAGGGGCTACACCTTC. This gives the protein CSAVWRGYTF.

The chain has TRBV11-2 and TRBJ2-1; D is tentatively TRBD1 or TRBD2 (5 bases each). Germline CDR1 and CDR2: SGHAT and FQNNGV. V was shortened by 1 base and J by 9 bases, with 13 bases between the two germline ends. This CDR3 comprises 14 residues. Here the CDR3 DNA reads TGTGCCAGCAGCTTAGGGCGTATTGGGACTGAGCAGTTCTTC. Amino acid sequence: CASSLGRIGTEQFF.

CDR3 DNA sequence: TGCAGTGCTAGTCTTAACAACAGGGGGCATTCCTACAATGAGCAGTTCTTC. Translating gives CSASLNNRGHSYNEQFF. The chain links TRBV20-1 to TRBJ2-1; 9 bases line up with TRBD1. V trimming: 3 bases; J trimming: 1 base; junction bases outside the gene matches: 10. Germline lookup yields CDR1 DFQATT and CDR2 SNEGSKA (reference sequence). This CDR3 contains 17 residues.

This clonotype was seen just once. Being one base from a much bigger clone, this may be a read error. The chain uses TRBV7-3 and TRBJ1-2; a possible D gene is TRBD1 (5 bases). This CDR3 has 15 amino acids. The germline V gene encodes CDR1 SGHTA and CDR2 FQGTGA. V lost 7 bases to trimming and J lost 11 bases, with 26 bases between them. The CDR3 loop reads CASKPGPNSATGYTF. As DNA, the CDR3 is TGTGCCAGCAAGCCGGGGCCCAACTCGGCTACTGGTTACACCTTC.

The chain recombines TRBV10-2 with TRBJ1-1; unclear D gene. The CDR3 sequence is 13 residues long. Germline V gives CDR1 WSHSY, CDR2 SAAADI. Trimming left V 2 bases short and J 4 bases short, with 8 bases between. The CDR3 loop reads CASSESAVTEAFF. CDR3 nucleotides: TGCGCCAGCAGTGAGAGTGCGGTCACTGAAGCTTTCTTT.

The rearrangement uses TRBV3-1 and TRBJ2-6; no clear D. The CDR3 loop spans 16 amino acids. V was shortened by 0 bases and J by 4 bases, with 10 bases between the two germline ends. Germline lookup yields CDR1 LGHDT and CDR2 YNNKEL (reference sequence). The CDR3 DNA sequence: TGTGCCAGCAGCCAAGAACCCATGGCGGGGGCCAACGTCCTGACTTTC. Its translation is CASSQEPMAGANVLTF.

A word on this clonotype: This may come from a read error, since a much larger clone is one base off. The chain is built from TRBV12-3 or TRBV12-4 and TRBJ2-7, with 10 bases aligning to TRBD2. The CDR3 runs 15 residues. CDR3 in DNA: TGTGTCAGCAGTTTTACCAGCGGGGGGGCCGGCGAGCAGTACTTC. Its protein product is CVSSFTSGGAGEQYF.